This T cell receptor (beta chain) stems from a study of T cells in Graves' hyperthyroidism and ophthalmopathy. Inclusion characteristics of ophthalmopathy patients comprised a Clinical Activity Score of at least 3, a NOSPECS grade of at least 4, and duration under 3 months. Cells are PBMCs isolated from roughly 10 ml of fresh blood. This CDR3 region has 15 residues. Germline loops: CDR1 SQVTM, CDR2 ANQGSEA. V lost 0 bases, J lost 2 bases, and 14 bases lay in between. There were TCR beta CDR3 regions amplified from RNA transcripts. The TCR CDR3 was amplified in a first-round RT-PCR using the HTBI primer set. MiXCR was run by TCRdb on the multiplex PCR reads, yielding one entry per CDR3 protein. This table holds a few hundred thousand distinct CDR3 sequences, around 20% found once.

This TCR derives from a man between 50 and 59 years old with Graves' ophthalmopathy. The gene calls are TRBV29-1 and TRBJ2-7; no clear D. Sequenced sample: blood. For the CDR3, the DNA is TGCAGCGTTGAAGATCCTCGTAGCACTCCCTACGAGCAGTACTTC. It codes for CSVEDPRSTPYEQYF.